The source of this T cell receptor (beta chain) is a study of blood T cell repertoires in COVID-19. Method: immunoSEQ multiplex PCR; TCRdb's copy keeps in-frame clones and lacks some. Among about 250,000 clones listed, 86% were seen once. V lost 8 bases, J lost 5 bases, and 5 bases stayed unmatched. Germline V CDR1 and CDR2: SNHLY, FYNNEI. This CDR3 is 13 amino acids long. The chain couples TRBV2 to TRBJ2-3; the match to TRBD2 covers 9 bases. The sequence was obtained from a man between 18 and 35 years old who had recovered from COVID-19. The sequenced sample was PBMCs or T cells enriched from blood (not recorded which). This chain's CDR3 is CASLAGVGDTQYF. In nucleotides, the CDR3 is TGTGCCAGCTTAGCGGGAGTTGGAGATACGCAGTATTTT.